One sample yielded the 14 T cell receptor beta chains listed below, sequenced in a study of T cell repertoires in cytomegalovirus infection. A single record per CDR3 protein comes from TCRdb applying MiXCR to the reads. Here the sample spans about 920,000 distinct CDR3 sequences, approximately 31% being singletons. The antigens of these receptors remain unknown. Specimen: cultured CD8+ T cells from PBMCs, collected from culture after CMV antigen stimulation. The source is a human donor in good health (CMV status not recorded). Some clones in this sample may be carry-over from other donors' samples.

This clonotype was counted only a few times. CDR3 DNA: TGTGCCAGTACCCTAAGCGGGGGTTTAAGCTACGAGCAGTACTTC. This sequence encodes CASTLSGGLSYEQYF. The chain couples TRBV19 to TRBJ2-7; 8 nucleotides line up with TRBD2. With V trimmed by 7 bases and J by 3 bases, 11 bases remained unmatched. Germline CDR1 is LNHDA and CDR2 is SQIVND (reference sequence). CDR3 size: 15 residues.

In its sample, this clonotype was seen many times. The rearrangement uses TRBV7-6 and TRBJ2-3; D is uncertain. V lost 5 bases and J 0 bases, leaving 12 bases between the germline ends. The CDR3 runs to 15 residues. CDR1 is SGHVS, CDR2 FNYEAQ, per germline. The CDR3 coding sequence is TGTGCCAGCAGCGGGATCCCAGGAAGCACAGATACGCAGTATTTT. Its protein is CASSGIPGSTDTQYF. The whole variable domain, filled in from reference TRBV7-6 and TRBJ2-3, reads GAGVSQSPRYKVTKRGQDVALRCDPISGHVSLYWYRQALGQGPEFLTYFNYEAQQDKSGLPNDRFSAERPEGSISTLTIQRTEQRDSAMYRCASSGIPGSTDTQYFGPGTRLTVL.

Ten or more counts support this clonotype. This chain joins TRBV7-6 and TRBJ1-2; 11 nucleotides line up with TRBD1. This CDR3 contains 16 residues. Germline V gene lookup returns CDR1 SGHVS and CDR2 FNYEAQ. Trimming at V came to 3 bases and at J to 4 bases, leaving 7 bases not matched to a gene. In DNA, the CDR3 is TGTGCCAGCAGCTTGGGATCCGGGACAGGGGGCTATGGCTACACCTTC. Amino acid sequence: CASSLGSGTGGYGYTF.

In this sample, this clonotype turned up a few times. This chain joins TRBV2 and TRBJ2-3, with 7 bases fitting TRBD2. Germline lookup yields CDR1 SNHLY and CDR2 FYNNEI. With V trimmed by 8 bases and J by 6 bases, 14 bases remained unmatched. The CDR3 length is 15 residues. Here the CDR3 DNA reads TGTGCCAGCTTGGGAGGGGAGCCCAATGGTGATACGCAGTATTTT. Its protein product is CASLGGEPNGDTQYF.

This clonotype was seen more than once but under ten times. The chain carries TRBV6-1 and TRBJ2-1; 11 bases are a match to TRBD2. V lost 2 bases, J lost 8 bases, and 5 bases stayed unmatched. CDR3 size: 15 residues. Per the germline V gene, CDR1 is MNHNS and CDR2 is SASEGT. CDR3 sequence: CASSERLAGGHEQFF. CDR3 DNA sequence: TGTGCCAGCAGTGAACGGCTAGCGGGGGGCCATGAGCAGTTCTTC.

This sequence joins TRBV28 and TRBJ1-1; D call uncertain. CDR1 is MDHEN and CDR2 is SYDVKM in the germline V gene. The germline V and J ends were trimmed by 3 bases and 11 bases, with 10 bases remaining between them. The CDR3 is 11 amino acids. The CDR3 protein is CASSFGSRAFF. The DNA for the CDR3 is TGTGCCAGCAGTTTTGGCTCTCGGGCTTTCTTT.

The CDR3 DNA reads as TGTGCCAGCAGCGTAGAGGCTAGCCCCGGACCTTACAATGAGCAGTTCTTC. This gives the protein CASSVEASPGPYNEQFF. The chain carries TRBV9 and TRBJ2-1; D is possibly TRBD2 (5 bases). Trimming left V 0 bases short and J 4 bases short, with 17 bases between. The CDR3 spans 17 residues. Germline lookup yields CDR1 SGDLS and CDR2 YYNGEE.

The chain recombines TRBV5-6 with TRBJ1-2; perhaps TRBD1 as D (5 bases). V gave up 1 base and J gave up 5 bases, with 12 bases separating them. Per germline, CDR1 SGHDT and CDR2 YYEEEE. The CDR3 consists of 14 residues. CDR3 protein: CASSLKQAQYGYTF. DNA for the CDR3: TGTGCCAGCAGCTTGAAACAGGCCCAATATGGCTACACCTTC.

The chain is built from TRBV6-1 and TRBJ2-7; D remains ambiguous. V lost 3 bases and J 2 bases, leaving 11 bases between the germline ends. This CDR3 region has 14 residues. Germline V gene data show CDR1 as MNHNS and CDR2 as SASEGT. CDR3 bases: TGTGCCAGCAGTGATTCCTCGTGGCCCTACGAGCAGTACTTC. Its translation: CASSDSSWPYEQYF.

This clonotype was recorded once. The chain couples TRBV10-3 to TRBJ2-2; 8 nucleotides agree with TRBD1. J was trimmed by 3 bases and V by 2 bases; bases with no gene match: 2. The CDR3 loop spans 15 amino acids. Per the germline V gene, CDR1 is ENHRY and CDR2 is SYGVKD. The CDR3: CAISENRGDTGELFF. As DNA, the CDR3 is TGTGCCATCAGTGAGAACAGGGGGGACACCGGGGAGCTGTTTTTT.

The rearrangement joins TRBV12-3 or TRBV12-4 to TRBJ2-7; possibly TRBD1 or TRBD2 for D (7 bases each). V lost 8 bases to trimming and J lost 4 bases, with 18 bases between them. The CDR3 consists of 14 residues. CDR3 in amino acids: CASAGGGDWYEQYF. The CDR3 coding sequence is TGTGCCAGCGCAGGGGGGGGGGATTGGTACGAGCAGTACTTC.

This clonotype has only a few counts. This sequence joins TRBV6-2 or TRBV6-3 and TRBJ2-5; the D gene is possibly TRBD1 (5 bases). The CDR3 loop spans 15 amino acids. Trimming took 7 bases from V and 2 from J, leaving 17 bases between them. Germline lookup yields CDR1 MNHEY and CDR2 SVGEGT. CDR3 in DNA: TGTGCCAGCACCCTGACAGATGTGATTCAAGAGACCCAGTACTTC. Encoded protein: CASTLTDVIQETQYF.

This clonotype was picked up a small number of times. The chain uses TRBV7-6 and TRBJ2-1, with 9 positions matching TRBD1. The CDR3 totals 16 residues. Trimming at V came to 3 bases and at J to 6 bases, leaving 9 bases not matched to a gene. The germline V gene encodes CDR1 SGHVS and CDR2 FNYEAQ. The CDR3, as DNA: TGTGCCAGCAGCTTGGAACAGGGGGCTGTGTTCAATGAGCAGTTCTTC. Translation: CASSLEQGAVFNEQFF.

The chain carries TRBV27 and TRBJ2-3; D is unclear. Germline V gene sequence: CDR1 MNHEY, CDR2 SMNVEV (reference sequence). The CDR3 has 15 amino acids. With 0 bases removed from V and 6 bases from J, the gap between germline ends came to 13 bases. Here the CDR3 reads CASSLSARVRDTQYF. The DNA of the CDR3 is TGTGCCAGCAGTTTATCTGCCCGAGTGAGGGATACGCAGTATTTT.